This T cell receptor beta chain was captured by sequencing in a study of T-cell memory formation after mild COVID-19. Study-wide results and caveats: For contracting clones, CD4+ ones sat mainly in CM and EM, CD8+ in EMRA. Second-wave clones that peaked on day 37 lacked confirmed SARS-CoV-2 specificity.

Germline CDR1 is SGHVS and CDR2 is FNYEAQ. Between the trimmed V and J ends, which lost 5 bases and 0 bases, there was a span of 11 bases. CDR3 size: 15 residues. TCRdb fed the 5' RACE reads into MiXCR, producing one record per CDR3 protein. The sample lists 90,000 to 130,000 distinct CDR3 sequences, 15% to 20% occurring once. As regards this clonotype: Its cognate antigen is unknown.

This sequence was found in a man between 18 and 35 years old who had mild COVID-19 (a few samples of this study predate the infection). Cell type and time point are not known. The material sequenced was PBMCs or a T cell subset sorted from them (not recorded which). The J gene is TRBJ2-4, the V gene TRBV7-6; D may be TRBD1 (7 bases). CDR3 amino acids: CASSAGQLAKNIQYF. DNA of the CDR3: TGTGCCAGCAGCGCGGGACAGCTAGCCAAAAACATTCAGTACTTC. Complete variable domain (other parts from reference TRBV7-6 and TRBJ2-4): GAGVSQSPRYKVTKRGQDVALRCDPISGHVSLYWYRQALGQGPEFLTYFNYEAQQDKSGLPNDRFSAERPEGSISTLTIQRTEQRDSAMYRCASSAGQLAKNIQYFGAGTRLSVL.